The T cell receptor beta chain under discussion was sequenced for a study of tumor and adjacent non-tumor tissue in lung cancer. Looking at the study overall: Patients were aged roughly 31 to 76, roughly nine men and about 5 women, stage I to III. Each sample yielded 4 million to 5 million productive TCRbeta reads on average. Findings and caveats of the study: Tumor repertoires had a smaller top 100 clone share than normal lung.

A modified ARM-PCR protocol with three rounds of nested PCR amplified TCRbeta. One entry per CDR3 protein, called by TCRdb with MiXCR from the multiplex PCR reads. The repertoire holds approximately 150,000 distinct CDR3 sequences, with around 61% as singletons. This CDR3 is built from 13 residues. Looked up from germline, CDR1 is LGHNT and CDR2 is FRNRAP. The template was RNA from unsorted bulk tissue. Between August and November 2014, newly diagnosed, chemotherapy-naive lung cancer patients underwent thoracic surgery in China. In the case of this clonotype: Its target is unknown. One junction end disagrees with the germline gene, perhaps due to a read error.

The V call is TRBV12-5, the J call TRBJ2-3, with TRBD1 matching over 7 bases. The material sequenced was lung tumor tissue. The source is a man aged 60 to 69 with small cell lung cancer. CDR3 sequence reads: CASGWDSTDRQYF. CDR3 nucleotide sequence: TGTGCGAGTGGGTGGGACAGCACAGATAGGCAATATTTT.